One and the same sample provided the 29 T cell receptor beta chains below, sequenced in a study of CD8 T cells in Susac syndrome. Reverse transcription of 0.5 to 1 ug RNA was performed with random hexamers. MiXCR, run by TCRdb on the immunoSEQ multiplex PCR reads, gives a single entry per CDR3 protein. This table holds some 200,000 distinct CDR3 sequences, around 90% found once. Sequencing input: CD8+ T cells from PBMCs. The source of these receptors is a human donor with multiple sclerosis.

The V gene is TRBV27, the J gene TRBJ2-1; TRBD2 agrees at 7 bases. The CDR3 consists of 15 residues. Trimming cost V 6 bases and J 6 bases; bases outside gene matches: 11. Germline V lookup: CDR1 MNHEY, CDR2 SMNVEV (reference sequence). CDR3 bases: TGTGCCAGCAGCCGCGCGGAGCGGGGCTTCAATGAGCAGTTCTTC. Translation: CASSRAERGFNEQFF.

The J gene is TRBJ2-7, the V gene TRBV24-1, with D uncertain. The CDR3 length is 13 residues. V lost 4 bases and J lost 0, with 6 bases in between. Germline V lookup: CDR1 KGHDR, CDR2 SFDVKD. CDR3: CATSDASSYEQYF. In DNA, the CDR3 is TGTGCCACCAGTGACGCCAGCTCCTACGAGCAGTACTTC.

The chain uses TRBV9 and TRBJ1-1; weak D call: TRBD1 (5 bases). CDR1 is SGDLS and CDR2 is YYNGEE in the germline V gene. Deletions cut 3 bases from V and 0 bases from J, with 15 bases between. There are 16 residues in the CDR3. DNA of the CDR3: TGTGCCAGCAGCGAACCCGCAGGGAAAATGAACACTGAAGCTTTCTTT. Amino acids: CASSEPAGKMNTEAFF.

J is TRBJ2-7 and V is TRBV6-2 or TRBV6-3, with 11 bases that match TRBD1. Germline V CDR1 and CDR2: MNHEY, SVGEGT. With 0 bases clipped from V and 6 bases from J, the junction kept 1 base outside the gene matches. The CDR3 runs 14 residues. This CDR3 is CASSYSGTGGEQYF. The CDR3 nucleotides read TGTGCCAGCAGTTACTCCGGGACAGGGGGCGAGCAGTACTTC.

The rearrangement links TRBV13 to TRBJ2-7; TRBD2 might be the D (7 bases). The CDR3 loop spans 14 amino acids. The germline V gene encodes CDR1 PRHDT and CDR2 FYEKMQ (reference sequence). Trimming took 0 bases from V and 5 from J, leaving 11 bases between them. Here the CDR3 reads CASSLGRGADEQYF. The CDR3 DNA reads TGTGCCAGCAGCTTAGGTCGGGGGGCGGACGAGCAGTACTTC.

In nucleotides, the CDR3 is TGTGCCAGCAGACACCCTGACAGTTACAATGAGCAGTTCTTC. It is translated as CASRHPDSYNEQFF. The chain links TRBV13 to TRBJ2-1; maybe TRBD1 (5 bases). CDR1 is PRHDT and CDR2 is FYEKMQ in the germline V gene (reference sequence). The CDR3 is 14 residues long. Trimming pared 6 bases from V and 4 bases from J, leaving 13 bases between.

This chain joins TRBV15 and TRBJ2-7, with D possibly being TRBD1 (6 bases). Deletions cut 5 bases from V and 6 bases from J, with 11 bases between. The CDR3 has 12 residues. The germline V gene encodes CDR1 LNHNV and CDR2 YYDKDF (reference sequence). The CDR3 reads CATSRRGGEQYF. The CDR3 DNA reads as TGTGCCACCAGCCGAAGAGGGGGCGAGCAGTACTTC.

The chain links TRBV7-3 to TRBJ2-6; D not certain. V lost 0 bases and J lost 2, with 14 bases in between. The CDR3 has 18 amino acids. In germline, CDR1 is SGHTA, CDR2 FQGTGA. CDR3 sequence (DNA): TGTGCCAGCAGCTTAACGGGGATCTATTCAACTGGGGCCAACGTCCTGACTTTC. It is translated as CASSLTGIYSTGANVLTF.

CDR3 sequence reads: CASSVAGLAGASDTQYF. For the CDR3, the DNA is TGTGCCAGCAGCGTAGCCGGACTAGCGGGAGCCTCGGATACGCAGTATTTT. This chain links TRBV9 with TRBJ2-3, with 13 bases fitting TRBD2. V was clipped by 0 bases and J by 6 bases; unmatched bases: 7. The CDR3 spans 17 residues. In germline, CDR1 is SGDLS, CDR2 YYNGEE. The full variable domain, in which reference TRBV9 and TRBJ2-3 provide the parts outside the CDR3, is DSGVTQTPKHLITATGQRVTLRCSPRSGDLSVYWYQQSLDQGLQFLIQYYNGEERAKGNILERFSAQQFPDLHSELNLSSLELGDSALYFCASSVAGLAGASDTQYFGPGTRLTVL.

V usage is TRBV7-9 and J usage is TRBJ1-5; D unclear. Germline V gene data show CDR1 as SEHNR and CDR2 as FQNEAQ (reference sequence). The germline V and J ends were trimmed by 4 bases and 5 bases, with 6 bases remaining between them. The CDR3 is 12 residues long. The CDR3 spells CASSSSDQPQHF. In DNA, the CDR3 is TGTGCCAGCAGCTCCTCGGATCAGCCCCAGCATTTT.

The chain recombines TRBV7-8 with TRBJ1-2; 10 nucleotides line up with TRBD1. The junction had 6 bases not matched to a gene; V was cut back by 2 bases and J by 0 bases. Germline V gives CDR1 SGHVS, CDR2 FQNEAQ. There are 17 residues in the CDR3. CDR3 nucleotides: TGTGCCAGCAGCTTACCAGGGACAGGGGCCCCTAACTATGGCTACACCTTC. Residues: CASSLPGTGAPNYGYTF.

This rearrangement joins TRBV30 to TRBJ2-1; D perhaps matches TRBD2 (6 bases). The CDR3 spans 15 residues. Germline loops: CDR1 GTSNPN, CDR2 SVGIG (reference sequence). V was cut by 2 bases and J by 0 bases, with 11 bases left in between. The CDR3 DNA reads as TGTGCCTGGAGTACGGGGGACCCCTCCTACAATGAGCAGTTCTTC. Protein: CAWSTGDPSYNEQFF. Looking up the rest from reference TRBV30 and TRBJ2-1 gives the full variable domain: SQTIHQWPATLVQPVGSPLSLECTVEGTSNPNLYWYRQAAGRGLQLLFYSVGIGQISSEVPQNLSASRPQDRQFILSSKKLLLSDSGFYLCAWSTGDPSYNEQFFGPGTRLTVL.

This clonotype was counted a single time. The gene calls are TRBV19 and TRBJ1-1; no firm D call. The CDR3 length is 13 residues. CDR1 is LNHDA and CDR2 is SQIVND in the germline V gene (reference sequence). Deletions cut 7 bases from V and 2 bases from J, with 11 bases between. CDR3 protein: CASIPSGNTEAFF. In nucleotides, the CDR3 is TGTGCCAGTATTCCATCGGGAAACACTGAAGCTTTCTTT.

With respect to this clonotype: Sequence at one end of the junction differs from germline and may be a read error. The V call is TRBV7-9, the J call TRBJ2-1; D not certain. The CDR3 runs to 12 residues. In germline, CDR1 is SEHNR, CDR2 FQNEAQ (reference sequence). CDR3 bases: TGTGCCAACAGCTTGACCGACAATGAGCAGTTCTTC. Residues: CANSLTDNEQFF. Full variable domain (outside the CDR3, taken from reference TRBV7-9 and TRBJ2-1): DTGVSQNPRHKITKRGQNVTFRCDPISEHNRLYWYRQTLGQGPEFLTYFQNEAQLEKSRLLSDRFSAERPKGSFSTLEIQRTEQGDSAMYLCANSLTDNEQFFGPGTRLTVL.

CDR3 nucleotide sequence: TGTGCCAGCAGTTTGACCCGCTTAATCACAGATACGCAGTATTTT. This codes for CASSLTRLITDTQYF. This chain connects TRBV27 to TRBJ2-3, with D unclear. Germline CDR1 MNHEY, CDR2 SMNVEV (reference sequence). The CDR3 loop spans 15 amino acids. Trimming pared 3 bases from V and 2 bases from J, leaving 12 bases between.

This sequence joins TRBV9 and TRBJ2-1; D gene ambiguous. Per germline, CDR1 SGDLS and CDR2 YYNGEE. V was cut by 0 bases and J by 4 bases, with 14 bases left in between. The CDR3 totals 16 residues. CDR3 amino acids: CASSVGGSRAYNEQFF. The CDR3, as DNA: TGTGCCAGCAGCGTAGGCGGCAGCCGGGCGTACAATGAGCAGTTCTTC.

J is TRBJ2-3 and V is TRBV19; D ambiguous. Germline values: CDR1 LNHDA, CDR2 SQIVND (reference sequence). The length of the CDR3 is 12 residues. The V gene lost 7 bases and the J gene lost 5 bases, with 10 bases spanning the gap. CDR3 sequence reads: CASIRVVDTQYF. The CDR3 DNA is TGTGCCAGTATTCGCGTGGTAGATACGCAGTATTTT.

The gene calls are TRBV6-1 and TRBJ1-2, with TRBD1 matching over 9 bases. The trim removed 5 bases at V and 5 bases at J, leaving 12 bases unmatched. This CDR3 comprises 16 residues. CDR1 MNHNS and CDR2 SASEGT come from the germline V gene. In DNA form, the CDR3 reads TGTGCCAGCAGTATCTCCGGGACAGGGAGTCGATATGGCTACACCTTC. Its protein product is CASSISGTGSRYGYTF.

The chain links TRBV19 to TRBJ2-1, with 11 bases identical to TRBD2. CDR3 length: 19 residues. Germline V gives CDR1 LNHDA, CDR2 SQIVND (reference sequence). The junction had 22 bases not matched to a gene; V was cut back by 8 bases and J by 7 bases. CDR3 nucleotide sequence: TGTGCCAGTTCCTTAGCGGGAGGGCCACGGGGCCTCCAGTGGAATGAGCAGTTCTTC. It yields the protein CASSLAGGPRGLQWNEQFF. Variable domain in full (rest from reference TRBV19 and TRBJ2-1): DGGITQSPKYLFRKEGQNVTLSCEQNLNHDAMYWYRQDPGQGLRLIYYSQIVNDFQKGDIAEGYSVSREKKESFPLTVTSAQKNPTAFYLCASSLAGGPRGLQWNEQFFGPGTRLTVL.

This sequence joins TRBV7-9 and TRBJ1-2, with D maybe TRBD1 (6 bases). CDR3 length: 16 amino acids. Trimming pared 1 base from V and 7 bases from J, leaving 19 bases between. CDR1 and CDR2 from the germline V gene are SEHNR and FQNEAQ (reference sequence). CDR3 loop: CASSLVGAVQLAGYTF. In DNA, the CDR3 is TGTGCCAGCAGCTTAGTGGGGGCCGTACAACTCGCTGGCTACACCTTC.

The V call is TRBV12-3 or TRBV12-4, the J call TRBJ2-7; a possible D gene is TRBD2 (7 bases). The CDR3 spans 14 residues. V lost 4 bases, J lost 5 bases, and 15 bases lay in between. The CDR3 loop reads CASSSGGPHNEQYF. The CDR3 nucleotides are TGTGCCAGCAGTTCCGGGGGGCCCCACAACGAGCAGTACTTC.

This clonotype appeared a few times. The chain employs TRBV12-3 or TRBV12-4 and TRBJ2-2, with 7 nucleotides matching TRBD1. J gave up 4 bases and V 5 bases, and 4 bases lay outside the gene matches. The CDR3 is 14 amino acids. The CDR3: CASSPRTGTGELFF. The CDR3 nucleotides read TGTGCCAGCAGTCCCCGGACAGGCACCGGGGAGCTGTTTTTT.

The V call is TRBV20-1, the J call TRBJ1-2, with D unclear. The CDR3 sequence is 14 residues long. Germline assignment: CDR1 DFQATT and CDR2 SNEGSKA (reference sequence). V lost 1 base and J lost 2, with 11 bases in between. The CDR3 spells CSARAFGRNYGYTF. The CDR3 region has the DNA TGCAGTGCTAGAGCTTTTGGCAGAAACTATGGCTACACCTTC.

The chain uses TRBV9 and TRBJ2-2, with D possibly matching TRBD1 (7 bases). Germline V gives CDR1 SGDLS, CDR2 YYNGEE. Deletions cut 4 bases from V and 4 bases from J, with 14 bases between. This CDR3 comprises 15 residues. Here the CDR3 DNA reads TGTGCCAGCAGCTCTTCAGGGGGGAGCACCGGGGAGCTGTTTTTT. Residues: CASSSSGGSTGELFF.

CDR3 region: CATKGTGNTEAFF. As DNA, the CDR3 is TGTGCCACCAAGGGGACAGGGAACACTGAAGCTTTCTTT. This chain joins TRBV15 and TRBJ1-1, with TRBD1 matching 8 bases. The CDR3 extends over 13 amino acids. J gave up 1 base and V 7 bases, and 2 bases lay outside the gene matches. Looked up from germline, CDR1 is LNHNV and CDR2 is YYDKDF (reference sequence).

V usage is TRBV7-9 and J usage is TRBJ2-7; D is uncertain. The CDR3 covers 14 residues. Between the trimmed V and J ends, which lost 5 bases and 2 bases, there was a span of 13 bases. Per the germline V gene, CDR1 is SEHNR and CDR2 is FQNEAQ (reference sequence). CDR3 coding DNA: TGTGCCAGCAGCCCCCGTTATAAAACCTACGAGCAGTACTTC. Translating it yields CASSPRYKTYEQYF.

The chain is built from TRBV19 and TRBJ1-2; the match to TRBD1 covers 9 bases. Germline lookup yields CDR1 LNHDA and CDR2 SQIVND (reference sequence). With 6 bases clipped from V and 8 bases from J, the junction kept 4 bases outside the gene matches. The CDR3 consists of 12 residues. This CDR3 is CASRQGARGYTF. CDR3 DNA sequence: TGTGCCAGTAGACAGGGGGCGCGGGGCTACACCTTC.

The genes are TRBV7-9 and TRBJ2-7; a weak D match, TRBD2 (5 bases). Germline V gene data show CDR1 as SEHNR and CDR2 as FQNEAQ (reference sequence). V lost 4 bases to trimming and J lost 3 bases, with 10 bases between them. The CDR3 is made up of 13 amino acids. CDR3 protein: CASSSTTYYEQYF. CDR3 nucleotides: TGTGCCAGCAGCTCGACTACATACTACGAGCAGTACTTC.

The V call is TRBV12-3 or TRBV12-4, the J call TRBJ2-1; the D is unclear. The ends were cut back, 0 bases at V and 6 bases at J, with 9 bases in the middle. This CDR3 is built from 14 residues. The CDR3 region has the DNA TGTGCCAGCAGTTTAGCGCGGTTCGTCAATGAGCAGTTCTTC. Translating it yields CASSLARFVNEQFF.